This T cell receptor beta chain was recorded in a study of T cell responses to AZD1222 COVID-19 vaccine. Here immunoSEQ multiplex PCR was the method, and the copy in TCRdb shows in-frame clones only, minus some. The data contain approximately 130,000 clones, over 75% of them seen just once; the ten biggest clones take up around 5%. Study results and limitations: Clonal diversity was possibly underestimated, and white British individuals and females predominated among donors. Just a handful of people given AZD1222 tested seropositive at baseline. Across the whole spike, CD4 TCRs peaked at regions 160-218 and 743-854.

About this clone: No antigen is known for it.

The CDR3 is made up of 17 amino acids. V trimming: 0 bases; J trimming: 4 bases; junction bases outside the gene matches: 6. Germline V lookup: CDR1 SGHRS, CDR2 YFSETQ. Researchers grouped second doses given at about 4 or about 12 weeks into one pool. The chain uses TRBV5-1 and TRBJ2-1; 11 bases match TRBD2. The sequenced sample was peripheral blood, obtained 28 days after the second AZD1222 dose. The sequence derives from an adult who received the AZD1222 COVID-19 vaccine. The CDR3 loop reads CASSLAPSGGLYNEQFF. As DNA, the CDR3 is TGCGCCAGCAGCTTGGCCCCTAGCGGGGGGCTTTACAATGAGCAGTTCTTC. Drawing the rest from reference TRBV5-1 and TRBJ2-1, the complete variable domain is KAGVTQTPRYLIKTRGQQVTLSCSPISGHRSVSWYQQTPGQGLQFLFEYFSETQRNKGNFPGRFSGRQFSNSRSEMNVSTLELGDSALYLCASSLAPSGGLYNEQFFGPGTRLTVL.